The rows below give T cell receptor beta chains drawn from one sample of a study of T cell changes during pregnancy in multiple sclerosis. The table came from immunoSEQ multiplex PCR; TCRdb's copy has only in-frame clones and leaves some out. This sample has some 100,000 clones, with just over 90% found just once. The sequencing here drew on peripheral blood, taken in the second trimester of pregnancy. The receptors derive from a female donor with multiple sclerosis, enrolled in a pregnancy study. Each CDR3 is given with its conserved first and last residue. Each record gives: clone size, V gene, CDR3 length, D gene, J gene, CDR3 DNA, CDR3 protein. A D gene is named only where the DNA matches it firmly. Size values are once, few and many counts, or a class for expanded clones, and some rows have none.

-	TRBV21-1	15	-	TRBJ2-2	TGTGCCAGCCCCAGGGGGTACTCTTACACCGGGGAGCTGTTTTTT	CASPRGYSYTGELFF
-	TRBV2	14	-	TRBJ2-7	TGTGCCAGCAGTCTAAAACTACAGGGCGTCGAGCAGTACTTC	CASSLKLQGVEQYF
-	TRBV18	15	TRBD1	TRBJ1-5	TGTGCCAGCTCGCTCAACAGGGGAATCAATCAGCCCCAGCATTTT	CASSLNRGINQPQHF
-	TRBV9	15	-	TRBJ1-1	TGTGCCAGCAGCGTAAAGGCCACGGGGAACACTGAAGCTTTCTTT	CASSVKATGNTEAFF
-	TRBV27	17	TRBD1	TRBJ1-1	TGTGCCAGCAGTTTAGCGGACAGGGGGCGCATGAACACTGAAGCTTTCTTT	CASSLADRGRMNTEAFF
-	TRBV7-2	16	TRBD2	TRBJ2-2	TGTGCCAGCAGCTGGACTAGCGGGGTGAACACCGGGGAGCTGTTTTTT	CASSWTSGVNTGELFF
-	TRBV5-1	14	TRBD2	TRBJ2-7	TGCGCCAGTCGCCGAGCGGGAGCGCTGGACGAGCAGTACTTC	CASRRAGALDEQYF
once	TRBV6-6	16	TRBD1	TRBJ1-5	TGTGCCAGCAGTTATACGAGACAGGGAGTCAGCCAGCCCCAGCATTTT	CASSYTRQGVSQPQHF
once	TRBV7-2	14	TRBD1	TRBJ1-1	TGTGCCAGCAGCTCGAACCCAGGGGGCACTGAAGCTTTCTTT	CASSSNPGGTEAFF
-	TRBV6-1	14	TRBD1	TRBJ2-1	TGTGCCAGCAGTGGGCTCAGGGGGATAAATGAGCAGTTCTTC	CASSGLRGINEQFF
-	TRBV10-3	15	TRBD1	TRBJ2-2	TGTGCCATCGCCGGGACAGGGGACGGCACCGGGGAGCTGTTTTTT	CAIAGTGDGTGELFF
-	TRBV19	13	TRBD1	TRBJ1-1	TGTGCCAGTAGGCCGGGACAGTCCACTGAAGCTTTCTTT	CASRPGQSTEAFF
once	TRBV20-1	11	-	TRBJ2-1	TGCAGTGCCCAGGGCGGCGATGAGCAGTTCTTC	CSAQGGDEQFF
once	TRBV2	15	-	TRBJ2-2	TGTGCCAGCAGTTTGGTGACAGCGAACACCGGGGAGCTGTTTTTT	CASSLVTANTGELFF
-	TRBV9	17	-	TRBJ1-5	TGTGCCAGCAGCTCTAGAAGTCCCAGGGTTAGCAATCAGCCCCAGCATTTT	CASSSRSPRVSNQPQHF
-	TRBV5-1	12	-	TRBJ2-1	TGCGCCAGCAGCTTGGAGGTCGGGGAGCAGTTCTTC	CASSLEVGEQFF
-	TRBV27	12	-	TRBJ2-1	TGTGCCAGTATGGACAGTTGGAATGAGCAGTTCTTC	CASMDSWNEQFF
-	TRBV9	15	-	TRBJ1-2	TGTGCCAGCAGCGTAGATCAACGGGGGAACTATGGCTACACCTTC	CASSVDQRGNYGYTF
-	TRBV10-3	15	TRBD1	TRBJ1-2	TGTGCCATCAGTGAGTCTTTCCTCAGGGGGGATGGCTACACCTTC	CAISESFLRGDGYTF
-	TRBV4-2	15	TRBD2	TRBJ2-1	TGTGCCAGCAGCGCCGGGACTAGCGGGAGTAATGAGCAGTTCTTC	CASSAGTSGSNEQFF